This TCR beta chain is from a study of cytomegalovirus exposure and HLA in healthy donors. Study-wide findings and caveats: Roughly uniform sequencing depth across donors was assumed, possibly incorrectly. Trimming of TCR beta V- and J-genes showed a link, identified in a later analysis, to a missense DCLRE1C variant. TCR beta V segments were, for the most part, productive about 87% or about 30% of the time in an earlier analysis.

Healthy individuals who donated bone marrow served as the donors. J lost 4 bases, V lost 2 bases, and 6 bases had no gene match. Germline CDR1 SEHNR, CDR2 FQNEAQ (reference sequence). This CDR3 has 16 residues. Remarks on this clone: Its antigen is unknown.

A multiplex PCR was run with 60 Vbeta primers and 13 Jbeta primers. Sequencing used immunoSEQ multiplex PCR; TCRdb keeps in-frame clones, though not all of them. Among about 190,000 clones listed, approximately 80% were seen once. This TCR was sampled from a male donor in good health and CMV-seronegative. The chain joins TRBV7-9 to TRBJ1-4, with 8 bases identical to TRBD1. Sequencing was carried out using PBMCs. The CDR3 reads CASSLTGQGYNEKLFF. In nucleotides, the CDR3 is TGTGCCAGCAGCTTAACCGGACAGGGATATAATGAAAAACTGTTTTTT.